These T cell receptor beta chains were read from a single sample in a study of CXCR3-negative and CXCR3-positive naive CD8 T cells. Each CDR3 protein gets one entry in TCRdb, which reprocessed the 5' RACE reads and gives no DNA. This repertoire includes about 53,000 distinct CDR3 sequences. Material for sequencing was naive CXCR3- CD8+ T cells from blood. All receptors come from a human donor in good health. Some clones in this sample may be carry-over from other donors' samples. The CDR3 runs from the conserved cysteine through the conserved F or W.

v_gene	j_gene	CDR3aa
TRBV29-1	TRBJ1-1	CSVEGRPEAFF
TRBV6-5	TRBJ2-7	CASSSTGVEQYF
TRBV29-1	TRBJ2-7	CSVETIYEQYF
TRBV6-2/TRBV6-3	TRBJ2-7	CASYTSATLSYEQYF
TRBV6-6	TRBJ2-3	CASSFFGTETSTDTQYF
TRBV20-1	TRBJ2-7	CSASPFDRGENYEQYF
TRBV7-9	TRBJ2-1	CASSLPGSSYNEQFF
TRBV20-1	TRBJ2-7	CSAPQWRGHEQYF
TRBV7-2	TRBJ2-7	CASSSGTTYEQYF
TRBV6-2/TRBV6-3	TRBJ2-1	CASSRSGGAYNEQFF
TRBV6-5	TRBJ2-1	CASSYPRSGSNEQFF
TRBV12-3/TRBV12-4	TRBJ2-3	CASSLATTDTQYF
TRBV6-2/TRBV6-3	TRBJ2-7	CASSYNGDSSF
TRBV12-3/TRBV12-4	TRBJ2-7	CASSPYSLGQYF
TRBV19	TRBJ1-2	CASTVTGNYGYTF